The clone carrying this T cell receptor (beta chain) was seen many times. The antigen is undetermined. This sample stems from a study of regulatory T cells in long-lasting Graves disease. CDR3 regions were amplified by Arm-PCR using iRepertoire HTBI primers to build TCR beta libraries. A single record per CDR3 protein comes from TCRdb applying MiXCR to the multiplex PCR reads. This table has a few hundred thousand distinct CDR3 sequences, roughly 17% appearing once. Trimming took 7 bases from V and 5 from J; bases not matched to a gene: 3. The CDR3 runs to 14 residues. Looked up from germline, CDR1 is LGHDT and CDR2 is YNNKEL (reference sequence). Findings of the study overall: Persistent cases favored TRBV28, TRBJ1-2 and TRBJ2-5. Study of thyroid tissue was not done, with only peripheral blood studied.

The time point: newly diagnosed GD, antithyroid drugs for less than 3 months. Extracted PBMC RNA gave rise to the TCR library. The same data also went into a second study, on T cells in Graves' hyperthyroidism and ophthalmopathy. That work contributes: Graves' hyperthyroidism was deemed stable absent ophthalmopathy progression within 18 months. Most clonotypes expanded in thyroid above 0.001 were likewise present in blood.

This chain connects TRBV3-1 to TRBJ2-1; 12 nucleotides match TRBD2. Sequences were derived from peripheral blood mononuclear cells (PBMCs), sampled at new diagnosis, from a patient treated with antithyroid drugs. The sequence was collected from a woman aged 18-29 years with Graves disease. In DNA, the CDR3 is TGTGCCAGCATACGGACTAGCGGGGACAATGAGCAGTTCTTC. It yields the protein CASIRTSGDNEQFF.